This T cell receptor (beta chain) was identified in a study of human T cells and chemical hapten exposure. General study points: Each of the donors had alopecia, so their immune responses may not resemble those of healthy people. TCRs at high frequency, those above 1 in 1000, did not change with DPC sensitization.

Time point given: pre-sensitization, week 0. Regarding treatment: therapeutic diphenylcyclopropenone sensitization with weekly scalp DPC. A word on this clonotype: Its antigen is currently unknown.

After removal of 1 base from V and 8 bases from J, the junction contained 6 bases not matched to a gene. Germline CDR1 and CDR2: LGHNA and YNFKEQ. The CDR3 totals 15 residues. Within the library, unique molecular identifiers were attached to each individual cDNA molecule. How the authors handled the data: A per-sample median of about 100,000 TCRs was observed, with counts ranging from roughly 20,000 to 690,600. Each CDR3 protein is one row after TCRdb ran MiXCR on the RACE reads. None of the V and J calls come from the authors' own analysis; TCRdb made them. Of 250,000 or so distinct CDR3 sequences listed, approximately 8.6% are singletons.

The chain is built from TRBV4-2 and TRBJ2-1, with TRBD2 matching 9 bases. This TCR came from a woman aged 40-49 years with alopecia areata. Some clones in this sample may be carry-over from other donors' samples. The sequencing used whole blood, collected in connection with sensitization to the hapten diphenylcyclopropenone (DPC). This CDR3 is CASSQGGRAVYEQFF. CDR3 nucleotides: TGTGCCAGCAGCCAAGGCGGGAGGGCCGTGTATGAGCAGTTCTTC.